This TCR beta chain was sequenced for a study of blood T cell repertoires in COVID-19. V was shortened by 5 bases and J by 8 bases, with 13 bases between the two germline ends. The CDR3 has 13 residues. Germline V gives CDR1 ENHRY, CDR2 SYGVKD. Assay used: immunoSEQ multiplex PCR; TCRdb lists only in-frame clones, some missing. Here the sample spans about 66,000 clones, 85% to 90% being singletons. This clone was found once. The chain carries TRBV10-3 and TRBJ2-1; possible D gene TRBD2, 5 bases. The receptor comes from a middle-aged man with active COVID-19. Sequenced sample: peripheral blood. CDR3 sequence reads: CAISSGLNDEQFF. In nucleotides, the CDR3 is TGTGCCATCAGTTCCGGACTCAACGATGAGCAGTTCTTC.